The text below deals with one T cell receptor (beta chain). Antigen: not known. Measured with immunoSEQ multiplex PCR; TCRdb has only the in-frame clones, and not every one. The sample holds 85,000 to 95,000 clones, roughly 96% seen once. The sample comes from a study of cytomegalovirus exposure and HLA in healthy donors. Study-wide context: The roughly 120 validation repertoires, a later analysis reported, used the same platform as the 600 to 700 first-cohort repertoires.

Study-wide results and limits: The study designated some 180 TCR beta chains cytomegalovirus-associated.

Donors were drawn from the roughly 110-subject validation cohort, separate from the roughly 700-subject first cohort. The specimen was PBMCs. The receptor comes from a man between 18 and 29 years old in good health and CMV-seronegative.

The chain's CDR3 is CASSSGPFYEQYF. The CDR3 nucleotides are TGTGCCAGCAGCTCTGGCCCTTTCTACGAGCAGTACTTC. The rearrangement links TRBV5-6 to TRBJ2-7; no firm D call. Trimming left V 3 bases short and J 3 bases short, with 10 bases between. The germline V gene encodes CDR1 SGHDT and CDR2 YYEEEE. CDR3 length: 13 residues.